This passage covers 4 T cell receptor beta chains from one sample sequenced in a study of T cells after yellow fever vaccination. TCRdb re-derived calls from the 5' RACE reads in MiXCR, one entry per CDR3 protein. The table lists about 30,000 distinct CDR3 sequences, around 5.8% of them singletons. The starting material was PBMCs, either bulk or a sorted T-cell subset (CD4+, CD8+, memory, or dextramer-sorted; not recorded which), obtained on the day of the yellow fever booster vaccination. The receptors stem from a man aged 25-45 years who received the YFV17D yellow fever vaccine.

This clonotype was counted at least ten times. The chain combines TRBV5-1 with TRBJ2-1; 9 bases map to TRBD2. The J segment lost 9 bases and the V segment lost 4 bases, leaving 2 bases of the junction unmatched. The CDR3 has 12 residues. Germline assignment: CDR1 SGHRS and CDR2 YFSETQ. The CDR3 reads CASSRAGGEQFF. The CDR3 DNA reads TGCGCCAGCAGCCGAGCGGGAGGTGAGCAGTTCTTC.

This clonotype was picked up many times. J is TRBJ2-5 and V is TRBV20-1; 7 nucleotides line up with TRBD1. The germline V gene has CDR1 DFQATT and CDR2 SNEGSKA (reference sequence). The CDR3 sequence is 15 residues long. V shed 7 bases, J shed 5 bases, and the junction held 16 bases outside the gene matches. The DNA for the CDR3 is TGCAGTGTGATACGCTTGACAGGGCCCCAGGAGACCCAGTACTTC. Amino acids: CSVIRLTGPQETQYF.

Many counts were recorded for this clonotype. The genes are TRBV6-5 and TRBJ2-7; D unclear. V lost 4 bases and J 0 bases, leaving 10 bases between the germline ends. This CDR3 spans 14 amino acids. CDR1 MNHEY and CDR2 SVGAGI come from the germline V gene. The CDR3 here is CASSSDVVSYEQYF. CDR3 coding DNA: TGTGCCAGCAGTTCGGACGTAGTCTCCTACGAGCAGTACTTC.

This clonotype showed up many times. The rearrangement joins TRBV18 to TRBJ1-2, with D uncertain. Germline-derived CDR1 and CDR2 are KGHSH and LQKENI. This CDR3 is built from 13 residues. The V end was cut by 3 bases, the J end by 1 base, with 6 bases between. CDR3 nucleotide sequence: TGTGCCAGCTCACCTCAGGATAACTATGGCTACACCTTC. Protein product: CASSPQDNYGYTF.